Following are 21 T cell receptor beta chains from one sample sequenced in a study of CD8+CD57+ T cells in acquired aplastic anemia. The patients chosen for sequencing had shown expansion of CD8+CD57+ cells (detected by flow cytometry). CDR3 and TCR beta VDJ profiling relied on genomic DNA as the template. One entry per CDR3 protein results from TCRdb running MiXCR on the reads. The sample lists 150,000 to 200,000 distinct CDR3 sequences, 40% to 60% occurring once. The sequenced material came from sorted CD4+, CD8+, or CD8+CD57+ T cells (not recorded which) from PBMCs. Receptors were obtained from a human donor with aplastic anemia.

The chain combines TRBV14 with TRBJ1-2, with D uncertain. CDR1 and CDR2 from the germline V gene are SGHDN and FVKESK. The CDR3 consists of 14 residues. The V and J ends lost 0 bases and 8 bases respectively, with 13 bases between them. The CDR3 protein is CASSQELGIRGYTF. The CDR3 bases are TGTGCCAGCAGCCAAGAATTGGGAATTCGCGGCTACACCTTC.

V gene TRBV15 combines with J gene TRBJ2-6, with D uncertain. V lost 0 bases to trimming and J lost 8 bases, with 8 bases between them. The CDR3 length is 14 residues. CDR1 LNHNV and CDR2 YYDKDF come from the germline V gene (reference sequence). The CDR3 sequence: CATSREARSNVLTF. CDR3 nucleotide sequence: TGTGCCACCAGCAGAGAGGCCCGCTCCAACGTCCTGACTTTC.

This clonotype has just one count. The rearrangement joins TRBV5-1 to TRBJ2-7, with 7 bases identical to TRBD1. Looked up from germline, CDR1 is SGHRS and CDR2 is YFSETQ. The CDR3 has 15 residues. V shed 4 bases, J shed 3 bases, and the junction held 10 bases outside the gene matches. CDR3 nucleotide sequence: TGCGCCAGCAGCCAGATCGGGACAGCAAGCTACGAGCAGTACTTC. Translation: CASSQIGTASYEQYF.

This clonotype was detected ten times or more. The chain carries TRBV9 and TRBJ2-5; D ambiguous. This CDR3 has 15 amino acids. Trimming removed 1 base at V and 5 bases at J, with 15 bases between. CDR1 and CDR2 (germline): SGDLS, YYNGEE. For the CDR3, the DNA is TGTGCCAGCAGCGTATCCGCAGGCGACGTCGAGACCCAGTACTTC. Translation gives CASSVSAGDVETQYF.

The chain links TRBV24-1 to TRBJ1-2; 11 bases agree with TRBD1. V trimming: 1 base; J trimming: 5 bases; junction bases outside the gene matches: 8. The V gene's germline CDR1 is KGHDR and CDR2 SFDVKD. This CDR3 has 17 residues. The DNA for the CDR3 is TGTGCCACCAGTGATTTTTCTGGGACAGGGGGTCGGTATGGCTACACCTTC. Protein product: CATSDFSGTGGRYGYTF.

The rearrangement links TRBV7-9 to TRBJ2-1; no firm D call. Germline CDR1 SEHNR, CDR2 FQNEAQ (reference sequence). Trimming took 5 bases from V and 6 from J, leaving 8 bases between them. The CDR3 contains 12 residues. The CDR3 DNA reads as TGTGCCAGCAGCAAAGAGGTCAATGAGCAGTTCTTC. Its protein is CASSKEVNEQFF.

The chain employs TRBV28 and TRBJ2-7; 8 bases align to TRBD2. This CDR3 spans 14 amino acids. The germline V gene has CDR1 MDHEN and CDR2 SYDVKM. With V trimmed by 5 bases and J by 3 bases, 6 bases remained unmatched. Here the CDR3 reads CASSPLAGNYEQYF. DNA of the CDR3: TGTGCCAGCAGTCCCTTAGCGGGAAACTACGAGCAGTACTTC.

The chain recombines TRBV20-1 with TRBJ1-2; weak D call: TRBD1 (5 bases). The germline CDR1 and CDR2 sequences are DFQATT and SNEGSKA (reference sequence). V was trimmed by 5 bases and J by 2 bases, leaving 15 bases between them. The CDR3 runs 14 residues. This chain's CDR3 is CSAWRTSGNYGYTF. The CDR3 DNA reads TGCAGTGCTTGGAGGACATCAGGGAACTATGGCTACACCTTC.

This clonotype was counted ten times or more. CDR3 DNA: TGTGCCAGCAGTGGGGTCAGGAACCAAGGAATTAGCACAGATACGCAGTATTTT. It is translated as CASSGVRNQGISTDTQYF. The rearrangement uses TRBV12-3 or TRBV12-4 and TRBJ2-3; D remains ambiguous. V lost 5 bases, J lost 0 bases, and 21 bases lay in between. The CDR3 has 18 amino acids.

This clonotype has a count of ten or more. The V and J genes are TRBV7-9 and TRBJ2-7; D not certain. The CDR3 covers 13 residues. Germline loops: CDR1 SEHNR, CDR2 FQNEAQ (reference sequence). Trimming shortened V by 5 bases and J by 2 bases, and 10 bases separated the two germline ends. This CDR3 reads CASSPTVTYEQYF. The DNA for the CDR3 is TGTGCCAGCAGCCCGACGGTGACCTACGAGCAGTACTTC.

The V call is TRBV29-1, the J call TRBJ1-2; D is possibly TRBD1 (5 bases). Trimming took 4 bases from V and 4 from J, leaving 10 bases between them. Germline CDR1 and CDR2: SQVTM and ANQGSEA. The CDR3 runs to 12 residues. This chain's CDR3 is CSVVWGTYGYTF. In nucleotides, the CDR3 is TGCAGCGTTGTTTGGGGGACCTATGGCTACACCTTC.

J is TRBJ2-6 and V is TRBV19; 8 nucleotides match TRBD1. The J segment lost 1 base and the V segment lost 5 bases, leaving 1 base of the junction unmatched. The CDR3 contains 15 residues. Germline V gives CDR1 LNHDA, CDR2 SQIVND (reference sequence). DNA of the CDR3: TGTGCCAGTAGTCGACAGGGGTCTGGGGCCAACGTCCTGACTTTC. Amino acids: CASSRQGSGANVLTF.

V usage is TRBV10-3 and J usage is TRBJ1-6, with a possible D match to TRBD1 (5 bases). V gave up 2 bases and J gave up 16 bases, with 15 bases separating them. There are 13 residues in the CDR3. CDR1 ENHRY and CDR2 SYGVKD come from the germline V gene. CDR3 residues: CAISEPPGDRLHF. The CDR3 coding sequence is TGTGCCATCAGTGAGCCCCCGGGGGACCGTCTCCACTTT.

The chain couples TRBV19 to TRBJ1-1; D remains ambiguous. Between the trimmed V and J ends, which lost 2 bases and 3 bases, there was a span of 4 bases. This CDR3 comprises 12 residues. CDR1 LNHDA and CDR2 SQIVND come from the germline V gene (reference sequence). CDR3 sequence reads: CASSIWDTEAFF. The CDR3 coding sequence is TGTGCCAGTAGTATATGGGACACTGAAGCTTTCTTT.

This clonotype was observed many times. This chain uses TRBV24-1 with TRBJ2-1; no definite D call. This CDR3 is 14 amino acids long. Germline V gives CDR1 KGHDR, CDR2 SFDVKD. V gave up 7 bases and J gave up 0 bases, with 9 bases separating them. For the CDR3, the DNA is TGTGCCACCAGCGCCCCTAGCTCCTACAATGAGCAGTTCTTC. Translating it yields CATSAPSSYNEQFF.

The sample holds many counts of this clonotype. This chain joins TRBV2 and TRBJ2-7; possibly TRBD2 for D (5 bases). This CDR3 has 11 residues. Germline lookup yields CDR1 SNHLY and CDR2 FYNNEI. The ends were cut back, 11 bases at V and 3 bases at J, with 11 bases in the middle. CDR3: CAGSRDYEQYF. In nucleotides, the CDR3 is TGTGCCGGGTCCCGGGACTACGAGCAGTACTTC.

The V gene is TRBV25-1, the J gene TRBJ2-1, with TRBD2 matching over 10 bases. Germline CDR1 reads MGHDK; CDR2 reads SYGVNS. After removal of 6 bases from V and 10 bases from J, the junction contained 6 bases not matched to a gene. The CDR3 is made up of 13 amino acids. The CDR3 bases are TGTGCCAGCAGCCACATACTAGCGGGGGAGCAGTTCTTC. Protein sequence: CASSHILAGEQFF.

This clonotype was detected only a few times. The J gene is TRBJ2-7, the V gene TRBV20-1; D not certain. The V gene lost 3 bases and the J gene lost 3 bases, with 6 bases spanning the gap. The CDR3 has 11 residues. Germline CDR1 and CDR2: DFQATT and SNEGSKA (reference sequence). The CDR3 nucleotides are TGCAGTGCTAGGATCCTCTACGAGCAGTACTTC. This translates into CSARILYEQYF.

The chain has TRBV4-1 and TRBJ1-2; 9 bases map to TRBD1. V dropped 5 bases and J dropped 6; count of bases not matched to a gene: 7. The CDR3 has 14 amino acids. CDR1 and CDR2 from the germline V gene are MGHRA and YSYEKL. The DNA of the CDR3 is TGCGCCAGCAGCTTCGACAGGGGGAAGAATGGCTACACCTTC. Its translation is CASSFDRGKNGYTF.

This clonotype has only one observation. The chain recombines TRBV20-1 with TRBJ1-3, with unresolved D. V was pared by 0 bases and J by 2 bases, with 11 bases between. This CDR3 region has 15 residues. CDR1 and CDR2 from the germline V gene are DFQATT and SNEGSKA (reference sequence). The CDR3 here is CSARDPVRTGNTIYF. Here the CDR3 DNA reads TGCAGTGCTAGAGATCCGGTTCGAACTGGAAACACCATATATTTT.

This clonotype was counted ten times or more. The chain's CDR3 is CASSASLTGGGYEQYF. The CDR3, as DNA: TGTGCCAGCAGCGCCTCCTTGACAGGGGGCGGGTACGAGCAGTACTTC. The J gene is TRBJ2-7, the V gene TRBV9; TRBD1 matches 10 bases. The CDR3 covers 16 residues. V trimming: 3 bases; J trimming: 4 bases; junction bases outside the gene matches: 10. The V gene's germline CDR1 is SGDLS and CDR2 YYNGEE.